What follows is one TCR beta chain and its context. What it binds is unknown. Assay: immunoSEQ multiplex PCR; the TCRdb copy retains only in-frame clones and omits some. The profile shows about 44,000 clones, approximately 90% of them singletons. Time point defined: week 23, last vaccination. Every vaccine dose comprised 300 ug of mutant IDH1 20-mer peptide plus topical imiquimod. New IDH1-mutant, ATRX-lost WHO grade 3 or 4 astrocytomas occurred in donors. This entry belongs to a study of a mutant IDH1 vaccine in newly diagnosed glioma. Background on the study: Before enrollment, patients got radiotherapy alone, temozolomide alone, or mostly the combination. Study conclusions and caveats: Changes to the top peripheral T cell clonotypes appeared unrelated to pseudoprogression.

Trimming pared 5 bases from V and 6 bases from J, leaving 18 bases between. The V gene's germline CDR1 is SGHVS and CDR2 FNYEAQ. This CDR3 is 15 amino acids long. This receptor was obtained from a man aged 50-60 years with glioma. V usage is TRBV7-6 and J usage is TRBJ2-3, with D perhaps given as TRBD1 or TRBD2 (5 bases each). The material was PBMCs, obtained from a glioma patient whose treatment included an IDH1 peptide vaccine. CDR3 nucleotides: TGTGCCAGCAGCCCTCTGGGGGTACTTTATGATACGCAGTATTTT. Residues: CASSPLGVLYDTQYF.